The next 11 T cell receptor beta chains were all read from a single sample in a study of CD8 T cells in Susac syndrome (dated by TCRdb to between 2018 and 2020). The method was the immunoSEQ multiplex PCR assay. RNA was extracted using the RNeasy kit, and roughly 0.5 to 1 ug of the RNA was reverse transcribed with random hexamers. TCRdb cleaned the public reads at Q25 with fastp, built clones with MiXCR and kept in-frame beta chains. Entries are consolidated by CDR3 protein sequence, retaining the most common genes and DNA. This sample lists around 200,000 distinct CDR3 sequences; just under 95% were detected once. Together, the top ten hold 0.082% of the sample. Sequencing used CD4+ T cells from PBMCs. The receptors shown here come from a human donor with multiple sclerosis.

The CDR3: CASRPTGGLETQYF. The DNA for the CDR3 is TGTGCCAGCAGACCAACAGGAGGACTAGAGACCCAGTACTTC. This chain joins TRBV12-3 or TRBV12-4 and TRBJ2-5; D is possibly TRBD1 or TRBD2 (5 bases each). Trimming removed 6 bases at V and 4 bases at J, with 15 bases between. The CDR3 totals 14 residues.

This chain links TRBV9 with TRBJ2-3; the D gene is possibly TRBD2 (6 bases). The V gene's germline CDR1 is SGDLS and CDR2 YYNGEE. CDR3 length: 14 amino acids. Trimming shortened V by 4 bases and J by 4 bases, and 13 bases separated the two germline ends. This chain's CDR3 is CASSPSGSADTQYF. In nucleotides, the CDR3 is TGTGCCAGCAGCCCCTCCGGGAGTGCAGATACGCAGTATTTT.

The CDR3 coding sequence is TGTGCCTGGAGTGTAGGGGTCACAGATACGCAGTATTTT. Its protein is CAWSVGVTDTQYF. The chain combines TRBV30 with TRBJ2-3; D may be TRBD1 (5 bases). V lost 0 bases and J lost 2, with 6 bases in between. Germline V gene sequence: CDR1 GTSNPN, CDR2 SVGIG (reference sequence). The CDR3 consists of 13 residues.

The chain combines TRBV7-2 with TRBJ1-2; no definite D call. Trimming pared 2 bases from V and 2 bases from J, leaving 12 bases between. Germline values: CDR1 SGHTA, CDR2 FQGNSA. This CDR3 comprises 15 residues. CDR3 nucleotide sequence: TGTGCCAGCAGCTTACTAGGGTTTGGCAACTATGGCTACACCTTC. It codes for CASSLLGFGNYGYTF.

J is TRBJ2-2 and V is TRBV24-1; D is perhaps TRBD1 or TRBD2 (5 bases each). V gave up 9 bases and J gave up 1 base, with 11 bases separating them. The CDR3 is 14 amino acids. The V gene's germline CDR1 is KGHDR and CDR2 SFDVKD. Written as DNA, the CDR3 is TGTGCCACCGGGGGTTCACTGAACACCGGGGAGCTGTTTTTT. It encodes CATGGSLNTGELFF.

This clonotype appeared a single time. The CDR3 loop reads CSVLEDMNTEAFF. The CDR3 DNA is TGCAGCGTCCTTGAAGATATGAACACTGAAGCTTTCTTT. V gene TRBV29-1 combines with J gene TRBJ1-1, with unresolved D. Per germline, CDR1 SQVTM and CDR2 ANQGSEA. This CDR3 region has 13 residues. Trimming cost V 6 bases and J 0 bases, with 11 bases left between them.

The CDR3 region is CTAGGYNEQFF. CDR3 sequence (DNA): TGCACCGCGGGGGGCTACAATGAGCAGTTCTTC. This rearrangement joins TRBV20-1 to TRBJ2-1; TRBD2 agrees at 8 bases. The V gene's germline CDR1 is DFQATT and CDR2 SNEGSKA (reference sequence). The CDR3 consists of 11 residues.

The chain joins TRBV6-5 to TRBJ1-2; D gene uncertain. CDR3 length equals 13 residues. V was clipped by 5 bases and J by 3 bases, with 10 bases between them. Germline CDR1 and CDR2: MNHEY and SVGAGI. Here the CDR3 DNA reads TGTGCCAGCAGTCCGACGGAAGACTATGGCTACACCTTC. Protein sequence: CASSPTEDYGYTF.

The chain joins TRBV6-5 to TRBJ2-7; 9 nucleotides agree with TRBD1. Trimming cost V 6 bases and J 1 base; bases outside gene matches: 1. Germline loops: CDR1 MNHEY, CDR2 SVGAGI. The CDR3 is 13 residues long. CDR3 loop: CASRGQGSYEQYF. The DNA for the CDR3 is TGTGCCAGCAGGGGACAGGGATCCTACGAGCAGTACTTC.

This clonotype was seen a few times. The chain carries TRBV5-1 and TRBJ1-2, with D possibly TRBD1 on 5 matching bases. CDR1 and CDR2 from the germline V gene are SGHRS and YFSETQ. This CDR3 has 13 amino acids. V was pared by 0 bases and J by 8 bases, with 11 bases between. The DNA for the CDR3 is TGCGCCAGCAGCTTGGGGCAGGGACGGGGCTACACCTTC. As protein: CASSLGQGRGYTF.

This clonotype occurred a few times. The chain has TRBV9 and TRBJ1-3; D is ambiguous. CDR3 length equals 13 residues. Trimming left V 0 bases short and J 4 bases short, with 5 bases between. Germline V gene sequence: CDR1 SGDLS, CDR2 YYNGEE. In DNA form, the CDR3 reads TGTGCCAGCAGCGTAGATCTAGGAAACACCATATATTTT. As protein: CASSVDLGNTIYF.